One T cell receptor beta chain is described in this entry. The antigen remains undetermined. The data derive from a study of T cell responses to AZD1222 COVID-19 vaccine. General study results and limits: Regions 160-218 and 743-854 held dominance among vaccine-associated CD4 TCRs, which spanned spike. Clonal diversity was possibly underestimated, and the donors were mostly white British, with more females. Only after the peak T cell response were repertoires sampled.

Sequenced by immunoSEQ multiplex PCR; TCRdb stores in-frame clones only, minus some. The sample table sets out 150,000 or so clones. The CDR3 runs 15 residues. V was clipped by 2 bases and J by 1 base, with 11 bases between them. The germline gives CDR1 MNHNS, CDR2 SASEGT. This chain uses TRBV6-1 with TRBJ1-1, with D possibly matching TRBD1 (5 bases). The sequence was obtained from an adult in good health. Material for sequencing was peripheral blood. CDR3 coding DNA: TGTGCCAGCAGTGAATACTCCGGACAGAACACTGAAGCTTTCTTT. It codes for CASSEYSGQNTEAFF.